This entry features one T cell receptor (beta chain) sequence. The antigen is unknown. V was clipped by 6 bases and J by 1 base, with 12 bases between them. This CDR3 contains 15 residues. Germline V gene lookup returns CDR1 MNHEY and CDR2 SMNVEV (reference sequence). The data originate from a study of T cell responses to AZD1222 COVID-19 vaccine. General observations from the study: Spike-specific TCR breadth and depth were elevated following two AZD1222 doses. Donors in the cohort were predominantly white British and more often female, and clonal diversity was possibly underestimated. After the peak T cell response, and only then, were repertoires sampled.

The protocol was immunoSEQ multiplex PCR, while the TCRdb copy is restricted to in-frame clones and leaves out a portion. This sample has approximately 52,000 clones, with roughly 87% found just once. The chain recombines TRBV27 with TRBJ2-2, with D maybe TRBD2 (6 bases). The source is an adult who received the AZD1222 COVID-19 vaccine. This sample comprised peripheral blood, obtained 28 days after the second AZD1222 dose. The DNA of the CDR3 is TGTGCCAGCAGGATAGCCGGGGGGAACACCGGGGAGCTGTTTTTT. This sequence encodes CASRIAGGNTGELFF.